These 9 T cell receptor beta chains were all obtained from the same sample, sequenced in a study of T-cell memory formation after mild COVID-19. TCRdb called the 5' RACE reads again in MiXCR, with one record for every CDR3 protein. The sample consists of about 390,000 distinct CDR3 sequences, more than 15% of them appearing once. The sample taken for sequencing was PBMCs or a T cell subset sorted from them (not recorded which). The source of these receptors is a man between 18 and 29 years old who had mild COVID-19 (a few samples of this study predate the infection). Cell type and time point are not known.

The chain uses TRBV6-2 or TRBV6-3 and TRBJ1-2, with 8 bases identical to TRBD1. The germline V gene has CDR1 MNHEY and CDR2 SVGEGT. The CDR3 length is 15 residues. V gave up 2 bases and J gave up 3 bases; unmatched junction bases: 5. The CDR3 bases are TGTGCCAGCAGTTACCCGACAGGGGACTACTATGGCTACACCTTC. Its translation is CASSYPTGDYYGYTF.

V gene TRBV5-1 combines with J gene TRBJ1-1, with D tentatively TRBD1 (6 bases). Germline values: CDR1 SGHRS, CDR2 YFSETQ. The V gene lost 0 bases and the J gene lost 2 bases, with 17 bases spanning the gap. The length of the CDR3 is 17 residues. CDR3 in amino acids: CASSLDGRGTLNTEAFF. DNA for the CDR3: TGCGCCAGCAGCTTGGACGGCAGGGGAACGCTAAACACTGAAGCTTTCTTT.

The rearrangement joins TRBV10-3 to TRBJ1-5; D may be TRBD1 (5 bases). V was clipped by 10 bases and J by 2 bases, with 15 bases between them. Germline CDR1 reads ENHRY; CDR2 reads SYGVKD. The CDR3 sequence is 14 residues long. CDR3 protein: CATRQGTGNQPQHF. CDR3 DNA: TGTGCCACCCGGCAAGGGACGGGCAATCAGCCCCAGCATTTT.

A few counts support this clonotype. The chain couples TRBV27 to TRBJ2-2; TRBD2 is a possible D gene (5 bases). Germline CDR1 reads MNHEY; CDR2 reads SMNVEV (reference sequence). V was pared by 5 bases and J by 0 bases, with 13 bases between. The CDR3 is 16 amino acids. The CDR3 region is CASSSRGLPNTGELFF. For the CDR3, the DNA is TGTGCCAGCAGTAGCCGCGGGCTTCCGAACACCGGGGAGCTGTTTTTT.

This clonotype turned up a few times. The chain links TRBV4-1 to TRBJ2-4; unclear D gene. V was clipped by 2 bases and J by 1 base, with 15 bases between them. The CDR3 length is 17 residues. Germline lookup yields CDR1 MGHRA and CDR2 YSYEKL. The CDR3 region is CASSQPLAQAAKNIQYF. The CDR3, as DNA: TGCGCCAGCAGCCAACCTTTAGCTCAGGCGGCCAAAAACATTCAGTACTTC.

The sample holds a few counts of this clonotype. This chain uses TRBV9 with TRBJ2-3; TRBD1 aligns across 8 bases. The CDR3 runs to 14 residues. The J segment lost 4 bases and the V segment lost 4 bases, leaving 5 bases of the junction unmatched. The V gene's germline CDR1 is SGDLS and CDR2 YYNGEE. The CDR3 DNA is TGTGCCAGCAGCTCTAGGACAGGGTCAGATACGCAGTATTTT. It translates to CASSSRTGSDTQYF. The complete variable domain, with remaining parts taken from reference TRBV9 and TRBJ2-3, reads DSGVTQTPKHLITATGQRVTLRCSPRSGDLSVYWYQQSLDQGLQFLIQYYNGEERAKGNILERFSAQQFPDLHSELNLSSLELGDSALYFCASSSRTGSDTQYFGPGTRLTVL.

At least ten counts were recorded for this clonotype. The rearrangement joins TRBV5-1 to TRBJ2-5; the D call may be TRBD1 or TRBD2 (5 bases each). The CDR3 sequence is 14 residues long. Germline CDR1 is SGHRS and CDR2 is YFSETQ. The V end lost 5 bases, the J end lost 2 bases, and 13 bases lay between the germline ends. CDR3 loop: CASRSGTEQETQYF. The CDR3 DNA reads TGCGCCAGCAGATCCGGGACGGAACAAGAGACCCAGTACTTC.

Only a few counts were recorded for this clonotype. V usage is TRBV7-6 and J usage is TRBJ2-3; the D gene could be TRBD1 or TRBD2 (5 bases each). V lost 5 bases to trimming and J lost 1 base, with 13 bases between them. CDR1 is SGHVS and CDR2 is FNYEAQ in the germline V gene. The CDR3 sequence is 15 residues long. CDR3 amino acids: CASSALGTGTDTQYF. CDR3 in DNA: TGTGCCAGCAGCGCTCTCGGGACGGGCACAGATACGCAGTATTTT.

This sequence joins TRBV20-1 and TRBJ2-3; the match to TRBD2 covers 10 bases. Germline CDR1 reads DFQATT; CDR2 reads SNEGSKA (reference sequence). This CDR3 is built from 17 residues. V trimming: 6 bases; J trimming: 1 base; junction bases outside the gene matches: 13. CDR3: CSARWASGGRRTDTQYF. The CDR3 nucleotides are TGCAGTGCACGATGGGCTAGCGGGGGTCGACGCACAGATACGCAGTATTTT.